Listed below are T cell receptor beta chains from one sample, sequenced in a study of radiation and T cells in renal cell carcinoma. Sequencing used immunoSEQ multiplex PCR; TCRdb keeps in-frame clones, though not all of them. Here the sample spans roughly 9,800 clones, 50% to 65% being singletons. This specimen consisted of tumor tissue, obtained from a patient whose treatment was nephrectomy without radiotherapy. The origin of the receptors is a man aged 35 to 55 with renal cell carcinoma. CDR3s include the opening cysteine and the closing phenylalanine or tryptophan. The order of the fields is clone size, V gene, J gene, D gene, CDR3 protein, CDR3 DNA. D genes are given only for firm matches. Size is omitted from some rows. Given values are once, few, many or a class for expanded clones.

few	TRBV19	TRBJ2-5	TRBD1	CASSWGQGAKETQYF	TGTGCCAGTAGTTGGGGACAGGGGGCAAAAGAGACCCAGTACTTC
NA	TRBV15	TRBJ2-3	NA	CATSRDLDGDTQYF	TGTGCCACCAGCAGAGATCTTGACGGGGATACGCAGTATTTT
NA	TRBV6-6	TRBJ1-4	NA	CASSRSSATNEKLFF	TGTGCCAGCAGTCGGAGTTCTGCAACTAATGAAAAACTGTTTTTT
few	TRBV15	TRBJ2-1	NA	CATSRERQQGNEQFF	TGTGCCACCAGCAGGGAGAGACAGCAGGGGAATGAGCAGTTCTTC
few	TRBV6-5	TRBJ2-7	NA	CASSLDTIYEQYF	TGTGCCAGCAGCCTGGACACCATCTACGAGCAGTACTTC
once	TRBV5-6	TRBJ1-1	NA	CASSLGTATEAFF	TGTGCCAGCAGCTTGGGAACGGCCACTGAAGCTTTCTTT
NA	TRBV2	TRBJ2-5	TRBD1	CASRQGETQYF	TGTGCCTCCCGACAGGGGGAGACCCAGTACTTC
NA	TRBV15	TRBJ1-2	TRBD1	CATTGDRGRRGYTF	TGTGCCACCACCGGGGACAGGGGGCGCCGGGGCTACACCTTC
NA	TRBV13	TRBJ2-5	TRBD2	CASSLWTSGRAETQYF	TGTGCCAGCAGCTTATGGACTAGCGGGAGGGCAGAGACCCAGTACTTC
NA	TRBV9	TRBJ2-1	TRBD2	CASSAGLGGYNEQFF	TGTGCCAGCAGCGCGGGACTAGGGGGATACAATGAGCAGTTCTTC
NA	TRBV30	TRBJ2-5	NA	CAWNEPNQETQYF	TGTGCCTGGAATGAACCTAATCAAGAGACCCAGTACTTC
NA	TRBV6-5	TRBJ2-3	NA	CASSYGSGQITDTQYF	TGTGCCAGCAGTTACGGTTCAGGACAGATCACAGATACGCAGTATTTT
NA	TRBV6-4	TRBJ2-5	NA	CASSGYLGETQYF	TGTGCCAGCAGTGGCTACCTCGGAGAGACCCAGTACTTC
NA	TRBV19	TRBJ1-2	NA	CASTVRGTGGYTF	TGTGCCAGTACGGTCAGAGGAACTGGTGGCTACACCTTC
NA	TRBV12-1	TRBJ2-3	NA	CASSFELGMGDTQYF	TGTGCCAGCAGCTTTGAGCTAGGAATGGGAGATACGCAGTATTTT
few	TRBV7-9	TRBJ1-2	NA	CASSSRGGYGYTF	TGTGCCAGCAGCTCCAGGGGTGGCTATGGCTACACCTTC
NA	TRBV14	TRBJ2-6	NA	CASSPRAGVGANVLTF	TGTGCCAGCAGCCCACGGGCCGGGGTCGGGGCCAACGTCCTGACTTTC
NA	TRBV6-5	TRBJ2-1	NA	CASSPSRKNNEQFF	TGTGCCAGCAGCCCCTCTAGGAAAAACAATGAGCAGTTCTTC
NA	TRBV7-2	TRBJ2-3	NA	CASSFISTDTQYF	TGTGCCAGCAGCTTTATTAGCACAGATACGCAGTATTTT
few	TRBV6-5	TRBJ1-3	NA	CASRDSSGNTIYF	TGTGCCAGCCGTGACAGCTCTGGAAACACCATATATTTT
NA	TRBV7-7	TRBJ2-3	TRBD2	CASSASGSGSDTQYF	TGTGCTAGCAGCGCGAGCGGGAGTGGTTCAGATACGCAGTATTTT
NA	TRBV9	TRBJ2-2	NA	CASSVDLEGAGELFF	TGTGCCAGCAGCGTAGATCTGGAGGGTGCCGGGGAGCTGTTTTTT
few	TRBV7-2	TRBJ1-5	NA	CASSYGRGSNQPQHF	TGTGCCAGCAGCTATGGCAGGGGTAGCAATCAGCCCCAGCATTTT
NA	TRBV7-6	TRBJ2-3	TRBD1	CASSKMGQDPHTQYF	TGTGCCAGCAGCAAGATGGGACAGGACCCCCATACGCAGTATTTT
NA	TRBV28	TRBJ2-7	TRBD1	CASSVNRDSSYEQYF	TGTGCCAGCAGCGTAAACAGGGACAGCTCCTACGAGCAGTACTTC